This TCR beta chain was found in a study of blood T cell repertoires in COVID-19. Study at large: Acute-phase and convalescent COVID-19 samples originated in the United States, Italy and Spain.

CDR3 size: 18 residues. With 1 base clipped from V and 5 bases from J, the junction kept 14 bases outside the gene matches. The germline CDR1 and CDR2 sequences are KGHDR and SFDVKD. Sequencing was performed with immunoSEQ multiplex PCR; in TCRdb, only in-frame clones are kept and a portion is missing. Here the sample spans about 480,000 clones, 88% being singletons. Membership in each cohort depended on participant-reported clinical history. Two negative PCRs, clearance, or symptom resolution characterized the recovered Cohort 3 donors. The V and J genes are TRBV24-1 and TRBJ2-3, with 7 bases matching TRBD1. This receptor was obtained from a woman in her fifties or sixties who had recovered from COVID-19. Sequencing was performed on PBMCs or T cells enriched from blood (not recorded which). DNA for the CDR3: TGTGCCACCAGTGATTTAGGAAAACCCGAAGGGGGCAAAGATACGCAGTATTTT. Protein product: CATSDLGKPEGGKDTQYF.